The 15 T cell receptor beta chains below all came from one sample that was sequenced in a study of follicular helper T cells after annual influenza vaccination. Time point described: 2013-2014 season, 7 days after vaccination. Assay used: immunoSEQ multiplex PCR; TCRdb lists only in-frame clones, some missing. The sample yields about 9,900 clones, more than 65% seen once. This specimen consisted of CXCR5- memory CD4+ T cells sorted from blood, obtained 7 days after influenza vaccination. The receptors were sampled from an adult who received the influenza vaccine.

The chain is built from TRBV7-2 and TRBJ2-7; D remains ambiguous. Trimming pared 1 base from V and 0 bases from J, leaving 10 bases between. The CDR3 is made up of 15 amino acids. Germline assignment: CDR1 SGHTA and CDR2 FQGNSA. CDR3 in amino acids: CASSLGPESSYEQYF. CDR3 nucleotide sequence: TGTGCCAGCAGCTTAGGGCCGGAGAGCTCCTACGAGCAGTACTTC.

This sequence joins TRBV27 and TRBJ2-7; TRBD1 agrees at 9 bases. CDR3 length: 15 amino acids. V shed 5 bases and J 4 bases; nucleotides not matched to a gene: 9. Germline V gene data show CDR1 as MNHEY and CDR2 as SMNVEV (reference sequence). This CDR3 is CASSTGTGRRYEQYF. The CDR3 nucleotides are TGTGCCAGCAGTACCGGGACAGGGAGAAGGTACGAGCAGTACTTC.

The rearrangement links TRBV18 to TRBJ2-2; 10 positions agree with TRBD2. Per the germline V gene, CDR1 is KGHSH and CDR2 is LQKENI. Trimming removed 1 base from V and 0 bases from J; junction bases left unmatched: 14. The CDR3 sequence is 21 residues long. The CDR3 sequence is CASSPRQFLAGDNSNTGELFF. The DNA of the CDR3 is TGTGCCAGCTCACCACGCCAATTTCTAGCGGGAGACAACTCGAACACCGGGGAGCTGTTTTTT.

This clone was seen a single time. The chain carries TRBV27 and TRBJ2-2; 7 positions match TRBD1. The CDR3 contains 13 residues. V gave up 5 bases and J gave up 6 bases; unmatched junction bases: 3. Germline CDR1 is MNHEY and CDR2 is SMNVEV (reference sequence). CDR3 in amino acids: CASSDRVPGELFF. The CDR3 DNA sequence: TGTGCCAGCAGTGACAGGGTCCCCGGGGAGCTGTTTTTT.

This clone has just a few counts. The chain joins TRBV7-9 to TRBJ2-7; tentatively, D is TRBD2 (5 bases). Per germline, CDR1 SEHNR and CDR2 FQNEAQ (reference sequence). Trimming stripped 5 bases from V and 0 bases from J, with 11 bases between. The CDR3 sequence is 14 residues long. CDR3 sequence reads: CASSPSGDSYEQYF. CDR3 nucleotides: TGTGCCAGCAGCCCATCCGGGGACTCCTACGAGCAGTACTTC.

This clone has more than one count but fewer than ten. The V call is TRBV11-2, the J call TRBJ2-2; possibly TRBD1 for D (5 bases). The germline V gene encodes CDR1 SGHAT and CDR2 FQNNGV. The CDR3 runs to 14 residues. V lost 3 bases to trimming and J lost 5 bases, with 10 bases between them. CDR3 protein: CASSLSGQTGELFF. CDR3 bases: TGTGCCAGCAGCTTGTCAGGGCAGACCGGGGAGCTGTTTTTT.

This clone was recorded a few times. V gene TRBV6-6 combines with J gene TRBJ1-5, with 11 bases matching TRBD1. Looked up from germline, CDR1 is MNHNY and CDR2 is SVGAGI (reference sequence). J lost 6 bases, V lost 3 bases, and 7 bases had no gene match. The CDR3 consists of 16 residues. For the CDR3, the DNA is TGTGCCAGCAGTTATTCGGACAGGGGGCAGGGTCAGCCCCAGCATTTT. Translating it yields CASSYSDRGQGQPQHF.

Here the CDR3 DNA reads TGTGCCAGCAGGGACAGGGGGCGCACTGAAGCTTTCTTT. Translation gives CASRDRGRTEAFF. This chain connects TRBV2 to TRBJ1-1; 11 bases match TRBD1. V dropped 6 bases and J dropped 4; count of bases not matched to a gene: 1. The germline V gene encodes CDR1 SNHLY and CDR2 FYNNEI. The length of the CDR3 is 13 residues.

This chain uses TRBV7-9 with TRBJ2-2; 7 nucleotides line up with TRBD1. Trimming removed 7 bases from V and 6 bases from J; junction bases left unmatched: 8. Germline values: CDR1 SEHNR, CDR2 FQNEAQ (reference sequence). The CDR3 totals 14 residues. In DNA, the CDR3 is TGTGCCAGCACCACAGGGCAGGGGGCCGGGGAGCTGTTTTTT. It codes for CASTTGQGAGELFF.

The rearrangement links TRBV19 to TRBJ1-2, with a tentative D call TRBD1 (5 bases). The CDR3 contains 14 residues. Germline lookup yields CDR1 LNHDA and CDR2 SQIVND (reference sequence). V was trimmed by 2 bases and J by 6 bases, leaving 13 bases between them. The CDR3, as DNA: TGTGCCAGTAGTATAACAGGAGTCGGTAATGGCTACACCTTC. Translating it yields CASSITGVGNGYTF.

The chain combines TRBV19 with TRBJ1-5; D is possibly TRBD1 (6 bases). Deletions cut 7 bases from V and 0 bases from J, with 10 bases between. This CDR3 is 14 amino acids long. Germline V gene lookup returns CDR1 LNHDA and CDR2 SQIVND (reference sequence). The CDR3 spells CASTRDNSNQPQHF. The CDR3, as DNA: TGTGCCAGTACCCGGGACAATAGCAATCAGCCCCAGCATTTT.

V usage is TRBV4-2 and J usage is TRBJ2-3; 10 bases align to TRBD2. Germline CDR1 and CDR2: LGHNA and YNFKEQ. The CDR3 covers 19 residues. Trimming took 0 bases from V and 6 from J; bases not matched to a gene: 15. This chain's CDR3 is CASSQDELGLAGVPDTQYF. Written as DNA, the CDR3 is TGTGCCAGCAGCCAAGATGAGCTTGGTCTAGCGGGGGTCCCGGATACGCAGTATTTT.

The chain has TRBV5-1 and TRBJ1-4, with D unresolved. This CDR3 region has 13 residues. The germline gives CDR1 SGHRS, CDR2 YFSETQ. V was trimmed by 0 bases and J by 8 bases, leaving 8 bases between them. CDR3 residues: CASSLESVEKLFF. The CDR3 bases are TGCGCCAGCAGCTTGGAAAGCGTCGAAAAACTGTTTTTT.

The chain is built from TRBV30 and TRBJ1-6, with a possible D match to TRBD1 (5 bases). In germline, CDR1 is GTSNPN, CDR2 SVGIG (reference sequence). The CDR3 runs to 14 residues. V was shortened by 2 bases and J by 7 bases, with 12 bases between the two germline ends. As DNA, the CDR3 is TGTGCCTGGAGTCCCCTCACAGGCAATTCACCCCTCCACTTT. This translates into CAWSPLTGNSPLHF.

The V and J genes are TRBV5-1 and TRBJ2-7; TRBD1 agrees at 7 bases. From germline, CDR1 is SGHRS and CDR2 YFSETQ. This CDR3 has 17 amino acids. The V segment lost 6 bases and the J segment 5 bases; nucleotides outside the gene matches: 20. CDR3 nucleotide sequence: TGCGCCAGCACCCCAAGTACAGGGGTGAGGGGTTCAAACGAGCAGTACTTC. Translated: CASTPSTGVRGSNEQYF.